The TCR beta chain described here comes from a study of T cell repertoires in cytomegalovirus infection. MiXCR, applied by TCRdb to the reads, yields one record per CDR3 protein. Among around 260,000 distinct CDR3 sequences listed, over 20% were seen once. The study's findings and limits: Cumulative frequency (of public TCR beta family members) identified carriers of CMV plus the relevant HLA.

Regarding this clonotype: The antigen remains undetermined. A much larger clone lies a single base off, so this may be a read error.

This CDR3 is built from 17 residues. The ends were cut back, 0 bases at V and 1 base at J, with 12 bases in the middle. Per the germline V gene, CDR1 is WSHSY and CDR2 is SAAADI. The V gene is TRBV10-2, the J gene TRBJ2-2; possibly TRBD1 for D (5 bases). Material: PBMCs. This receptor was taken from a human donor in good health (CMV status not recorded). Some clones in this sample may be carry-over from other donors' samples. CDR3 sequence: CASSESSGPQNTGELFF. The CDR3, as DNA: TGCGCCAGCAGTGAGTCGTCAGGGCCACAGAACACCGGGGAGCTGTTTTTT.